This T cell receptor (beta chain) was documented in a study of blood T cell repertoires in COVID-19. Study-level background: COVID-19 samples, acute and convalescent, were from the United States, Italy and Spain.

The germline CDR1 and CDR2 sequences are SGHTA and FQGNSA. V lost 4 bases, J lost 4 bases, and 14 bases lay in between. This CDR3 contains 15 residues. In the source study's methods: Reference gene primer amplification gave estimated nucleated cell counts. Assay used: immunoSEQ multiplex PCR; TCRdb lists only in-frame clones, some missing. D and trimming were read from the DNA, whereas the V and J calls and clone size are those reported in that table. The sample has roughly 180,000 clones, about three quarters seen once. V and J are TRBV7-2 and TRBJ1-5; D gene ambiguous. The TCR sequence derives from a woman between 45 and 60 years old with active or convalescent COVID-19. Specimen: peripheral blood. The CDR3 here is CASSSWATSNQPQHF. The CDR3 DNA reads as TGTGCCAGCAGCTCCTGGGCAACCTCTAATCAGCCCCAGCATTTT.